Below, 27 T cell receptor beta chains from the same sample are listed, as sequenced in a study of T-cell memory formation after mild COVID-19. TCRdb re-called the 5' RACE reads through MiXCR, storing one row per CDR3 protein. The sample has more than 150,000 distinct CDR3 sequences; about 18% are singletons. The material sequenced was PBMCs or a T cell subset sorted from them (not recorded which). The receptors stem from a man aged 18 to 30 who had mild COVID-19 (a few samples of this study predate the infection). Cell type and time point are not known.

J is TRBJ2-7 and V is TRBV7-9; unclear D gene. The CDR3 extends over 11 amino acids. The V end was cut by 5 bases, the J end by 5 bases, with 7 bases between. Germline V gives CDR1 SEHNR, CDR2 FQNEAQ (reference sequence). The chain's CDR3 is CASSQAHEQYV. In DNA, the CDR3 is TGTGCCAGCAGCCAGGCGCACGAGCAGTACGTC.

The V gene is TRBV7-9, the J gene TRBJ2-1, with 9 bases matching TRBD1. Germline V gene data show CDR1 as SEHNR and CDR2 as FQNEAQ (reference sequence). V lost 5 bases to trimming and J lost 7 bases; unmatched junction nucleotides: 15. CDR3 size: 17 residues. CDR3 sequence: CASSLRPGQGPGNEQFF. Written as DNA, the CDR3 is TGTGCCAGCAGCCTGAGGCCGGGACAGGGTCCAGGTAATGAGCAGTTCTTC. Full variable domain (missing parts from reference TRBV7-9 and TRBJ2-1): DTGVSQNPRHKITKRGQNVTFRCDPISEHNRLYWYRQTLGQGPEFLTYFQNEAQLEKSRLLSDRFSAERPKGSFSTLEIQRTEQGDSAMYLCASSLRPGQGPGNEQFFGPGTRLTVL.

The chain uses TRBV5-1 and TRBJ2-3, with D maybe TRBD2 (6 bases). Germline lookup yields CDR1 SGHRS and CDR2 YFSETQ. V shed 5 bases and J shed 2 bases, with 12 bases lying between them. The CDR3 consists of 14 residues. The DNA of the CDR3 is TGCGCCAGCAGGGAGGGGACGACCACAGATACGCAGTATTTT. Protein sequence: CASREGTTTDTQYF. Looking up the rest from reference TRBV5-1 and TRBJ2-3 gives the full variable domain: KAGVTQTPRYLIKTRGQQVTLSCSPISGHRSVSWYQQTPGQGLQFLFEYFSETQRNKGNFPGRFSGRQFSNSRSEMNVSTLELGDSALYLCASREGTTTDTQYFGPGTRLTVL.

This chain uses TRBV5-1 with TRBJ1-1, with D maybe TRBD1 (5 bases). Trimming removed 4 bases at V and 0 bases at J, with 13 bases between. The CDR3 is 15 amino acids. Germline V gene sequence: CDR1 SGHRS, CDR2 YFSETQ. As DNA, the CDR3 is TGCGCCAGCAGCCTAACCGGGACGGTGAACACTGAAGCTTTCTTT. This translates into CASSLTGTVNTEAFF.

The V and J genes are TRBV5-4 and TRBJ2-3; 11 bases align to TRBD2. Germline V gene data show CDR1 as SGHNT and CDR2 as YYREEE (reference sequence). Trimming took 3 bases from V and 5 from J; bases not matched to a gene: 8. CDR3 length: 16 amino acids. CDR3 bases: TGTGCCAGCAGCTCCCGCCTAGCGGGGGGCCTAGATACGCAGTATTTT. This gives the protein CASSSRLAGGLDTQYF.

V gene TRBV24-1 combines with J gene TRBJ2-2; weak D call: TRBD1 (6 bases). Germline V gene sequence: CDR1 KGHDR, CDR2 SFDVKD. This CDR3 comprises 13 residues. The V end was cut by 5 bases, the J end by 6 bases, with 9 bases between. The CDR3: CATSGRGSGELFF. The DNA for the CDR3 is TGTGCCACCAGTGGTAGGGGGTCCGGGGAGCTGTTTTTT.

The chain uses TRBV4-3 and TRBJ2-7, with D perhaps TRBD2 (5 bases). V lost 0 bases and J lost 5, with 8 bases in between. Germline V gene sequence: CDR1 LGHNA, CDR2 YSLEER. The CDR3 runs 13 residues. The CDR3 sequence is CASSQEREHEQYF. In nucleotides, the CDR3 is TGCGCCAGCAGCCAAGAGAGGGAACACGAGCAGTACTTC.

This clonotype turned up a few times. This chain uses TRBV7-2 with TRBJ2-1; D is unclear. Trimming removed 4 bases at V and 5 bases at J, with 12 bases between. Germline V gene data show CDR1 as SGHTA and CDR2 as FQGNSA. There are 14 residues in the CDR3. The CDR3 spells CASSSFGGDNEQFF. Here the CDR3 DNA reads TGTGCCAGCAGCTCTTTTGGTGGGGACAATGAGCAGTTCTTC.

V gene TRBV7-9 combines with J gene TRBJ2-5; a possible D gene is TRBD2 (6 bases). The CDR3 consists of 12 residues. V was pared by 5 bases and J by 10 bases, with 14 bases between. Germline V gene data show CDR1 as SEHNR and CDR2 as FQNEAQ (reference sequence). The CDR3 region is CASSPFSGDQYF. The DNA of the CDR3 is TGTGCCAGCAGCCCCTTTTCGGGGGACCAGTACTTC.

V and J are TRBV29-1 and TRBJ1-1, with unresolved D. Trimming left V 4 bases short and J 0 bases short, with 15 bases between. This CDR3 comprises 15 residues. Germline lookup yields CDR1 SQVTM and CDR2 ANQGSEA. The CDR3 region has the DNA TGCAGCGTTGTTCGGGGAGGATCAATGAACACTGAAGCTTTCTTT. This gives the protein CSVVRGGSMNTEAFF.

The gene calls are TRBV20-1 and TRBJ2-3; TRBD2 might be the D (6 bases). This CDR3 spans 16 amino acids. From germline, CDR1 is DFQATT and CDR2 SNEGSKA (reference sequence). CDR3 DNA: TGCAGCGCCCGACTAGTAGGACTTCCTAGCACAGATACGCAGTATTTT. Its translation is CSARLVGLPSTDTQYF.

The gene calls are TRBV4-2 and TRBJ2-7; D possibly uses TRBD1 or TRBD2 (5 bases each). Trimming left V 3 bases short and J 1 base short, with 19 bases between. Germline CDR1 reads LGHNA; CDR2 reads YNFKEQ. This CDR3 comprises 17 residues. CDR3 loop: CASSHPTSPTASYEQYF. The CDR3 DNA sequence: TGTGCCAGCAGCCATCCCACTAGTCCGACAGCTTCCTACGAGCAGTACTTC.

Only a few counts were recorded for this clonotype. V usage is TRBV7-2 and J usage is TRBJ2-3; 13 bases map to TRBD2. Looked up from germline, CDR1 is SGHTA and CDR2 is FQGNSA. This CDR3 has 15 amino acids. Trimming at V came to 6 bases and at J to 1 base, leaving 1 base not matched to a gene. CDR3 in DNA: TGTGCCAGCAGGACTAGCGGGGGGCGCACAGATACGCAGTATTTT. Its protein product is CASRTSGGRTDTQYF.

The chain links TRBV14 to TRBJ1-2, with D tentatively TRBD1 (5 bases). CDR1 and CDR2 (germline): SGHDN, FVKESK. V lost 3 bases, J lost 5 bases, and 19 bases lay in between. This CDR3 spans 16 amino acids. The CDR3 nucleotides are TGTGCCAGCAGCCATACTCTCGGGGGATCCAGTTATGGCTACACCTTC. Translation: CASSHTLGGSSYGYTF.

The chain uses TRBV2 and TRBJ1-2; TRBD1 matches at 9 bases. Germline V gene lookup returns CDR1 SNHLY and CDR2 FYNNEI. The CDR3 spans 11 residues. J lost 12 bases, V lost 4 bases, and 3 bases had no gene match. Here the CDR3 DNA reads TGTGCCAGCAGTGGGGACAGGGCTAACACCTTC. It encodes CASSGDRANTF.

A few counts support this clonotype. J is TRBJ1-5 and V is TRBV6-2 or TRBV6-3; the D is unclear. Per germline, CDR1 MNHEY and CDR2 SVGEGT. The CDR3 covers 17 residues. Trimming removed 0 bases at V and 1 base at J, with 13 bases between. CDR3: CASSYSAGPLSNQPQHF. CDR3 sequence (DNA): TGTGCCAGCAGTTACTCGGCCGGGCCCCTGAGCAATCAGCCCCAGCATTTT.

The CDR3 loop reads CASSPERDTQYF. DNA for the CDR3: TGTGCCAGCTCACCGGAGAGGGATACGCAGTATTTT. The rearrangement links TRBV18 to TRBJ2-3; no reliable D call. The CDR3 loop spans 12 amino acids. Germline CDR1 KGHSH, CDR2 LQKENI. V lost 3 bases and J 6 bases, leaving 7 bases between the germline ends.

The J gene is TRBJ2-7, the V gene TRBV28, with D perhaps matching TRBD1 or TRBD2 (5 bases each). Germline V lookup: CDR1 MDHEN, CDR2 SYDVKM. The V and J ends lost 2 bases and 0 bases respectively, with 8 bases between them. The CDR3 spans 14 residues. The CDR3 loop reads CASSLRGYSYEQYV. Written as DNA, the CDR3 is TGTGCCAGCAGTTTACGGGGCTACTCCTACGAGCAGTACGTC.

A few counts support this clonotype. CDR3 loop: CSVGPTSTETQYF. In DNA, the CDR3 is TGCAGCGTGGGGCCGACTAGCACGGAGACCCAGTACTTC. This chain links TRBV29-1 with TRBJ2-5; 7 bases line up with TRBD2. Germline V gene data show CDR1 as SQVTM and CDR2 as ANQGSEA. The CDR3 contains 13 residues. The J segment lost 5 bases and the V segment lost 6 bases, leaving 9 bases of the junction unmatched.

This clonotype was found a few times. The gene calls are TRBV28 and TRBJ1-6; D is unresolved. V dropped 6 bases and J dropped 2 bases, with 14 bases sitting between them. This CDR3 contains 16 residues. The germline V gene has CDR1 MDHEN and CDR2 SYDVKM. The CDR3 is CASSGRGGTYNSPLHF. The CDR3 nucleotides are TGTGCCAGCAGCGGCCGGGGAGGGACCTATAATTCACCCCTCCACTTT.

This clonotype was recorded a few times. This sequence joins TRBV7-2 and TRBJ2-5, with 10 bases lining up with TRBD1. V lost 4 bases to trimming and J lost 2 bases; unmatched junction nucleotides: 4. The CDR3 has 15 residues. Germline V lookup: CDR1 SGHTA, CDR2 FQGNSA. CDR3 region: CASSSGQGRQETQYF. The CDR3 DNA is TGTGCCAGCAGCTCGGGACAGGGGAGGCAAGAGACCCAGTACTTC.

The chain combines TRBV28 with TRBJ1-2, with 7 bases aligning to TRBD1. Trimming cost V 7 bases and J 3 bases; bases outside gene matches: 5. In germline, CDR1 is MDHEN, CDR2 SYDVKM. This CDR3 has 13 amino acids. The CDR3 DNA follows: TGTGCCAGCAATACTGGACAGGACTATGGCTACACCTTC. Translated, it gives CASNTGQDYGYTF.

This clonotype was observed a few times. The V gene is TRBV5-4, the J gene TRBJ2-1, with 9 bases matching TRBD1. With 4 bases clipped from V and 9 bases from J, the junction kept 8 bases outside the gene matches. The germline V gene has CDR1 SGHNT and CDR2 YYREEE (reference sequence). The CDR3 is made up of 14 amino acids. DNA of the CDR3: TGTGCCAGCAGCCTGGACAGGGGAAGTCGTGAGCAGTTCTTC. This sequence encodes CASSLDRGSREQFF.

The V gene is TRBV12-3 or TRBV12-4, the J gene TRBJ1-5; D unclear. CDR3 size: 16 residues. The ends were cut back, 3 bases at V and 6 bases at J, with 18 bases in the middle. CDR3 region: CASSFSGVPGRQPQHF. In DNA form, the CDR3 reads TGTGCCAGCAGTTTTTCCGGGGTGCCGGGTCGTCAGCCCCAGCATTTT.

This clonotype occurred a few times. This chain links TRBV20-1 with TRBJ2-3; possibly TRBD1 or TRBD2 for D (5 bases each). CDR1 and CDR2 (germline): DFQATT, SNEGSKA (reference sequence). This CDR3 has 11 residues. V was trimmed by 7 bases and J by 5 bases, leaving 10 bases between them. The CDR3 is CSVTGGDTQYF. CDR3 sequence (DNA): TGCAGTGTAACAGGAGGAGATACGCAGTATTTT.

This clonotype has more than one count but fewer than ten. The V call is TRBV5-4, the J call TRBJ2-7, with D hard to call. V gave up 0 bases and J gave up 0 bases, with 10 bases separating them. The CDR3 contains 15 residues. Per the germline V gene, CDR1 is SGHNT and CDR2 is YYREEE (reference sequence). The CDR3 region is CASSLGISNSYEQYF. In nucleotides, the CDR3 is TGTGCCAGCAGCTTGGGCATTTCCAACTCCTACGAGCAGTACTTC.

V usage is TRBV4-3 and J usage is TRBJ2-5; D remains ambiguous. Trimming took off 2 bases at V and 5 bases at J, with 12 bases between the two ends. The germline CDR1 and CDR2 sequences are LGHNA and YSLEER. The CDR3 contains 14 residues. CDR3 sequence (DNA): TGCGCCAGCAGCCAAATCGGGTTGGAGGAGACCCAGTACTTC. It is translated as CASSQIGLEETQYF.